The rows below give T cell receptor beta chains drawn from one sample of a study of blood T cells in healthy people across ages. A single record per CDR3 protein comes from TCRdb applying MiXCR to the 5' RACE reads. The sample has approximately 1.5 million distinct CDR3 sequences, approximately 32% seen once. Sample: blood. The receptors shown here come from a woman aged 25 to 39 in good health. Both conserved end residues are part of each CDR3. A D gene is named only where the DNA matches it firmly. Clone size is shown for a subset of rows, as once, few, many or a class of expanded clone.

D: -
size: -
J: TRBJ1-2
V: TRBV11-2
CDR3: CASSLLTGLNYGYTF
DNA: TGTGCCAGCAGCTTACTTACAGGGCTAAACTATGGCTACACCTTC

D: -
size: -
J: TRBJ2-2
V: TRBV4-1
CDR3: CASSRSALSNTGELFF
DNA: TGCGCCAGCAGCCGAAGCGCCCTGTCGAACACCGGGGAGCTGTTTTTT

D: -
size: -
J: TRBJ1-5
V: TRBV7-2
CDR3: CASSLDRRLEPQHF
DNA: TGTGCCAGCAGCTTAGACAGAAGATTGGAGCCCCAGCATTTT

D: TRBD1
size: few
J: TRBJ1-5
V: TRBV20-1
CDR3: CSATSGGNPGNQPQHF
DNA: TGCAGTGCTACCTCAGGGGGGAATCCTGGCAATCAGCCCCAGCATTTT

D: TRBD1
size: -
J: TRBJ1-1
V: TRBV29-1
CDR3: CSAPGQGPYTEAFF
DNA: TGCAGCGCTCCGGGACAGGGGCCCTACACTGAAGCTTTCTTT

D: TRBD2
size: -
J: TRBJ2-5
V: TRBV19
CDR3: CASSLSTGLAVWEQYF
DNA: TGTGCCAGTAGTTTGTCGACGGGACTAGCGGTCTGGGAGCAGTACTTC

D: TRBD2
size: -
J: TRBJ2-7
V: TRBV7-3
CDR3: CASSDLLRTSGGSSTSYEQYF
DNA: TGTGCCAGCAGCGACTTACTTCGGACTAGCGGGGGGTCCTCTACCTCCTACGAGCAGTACTTC

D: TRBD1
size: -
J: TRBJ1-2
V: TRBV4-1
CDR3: CASSQRQGSAGYTF
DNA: TGCGCCAGCAGCCAGCGACAGGGCTCGGCTGGCTACACCTTC

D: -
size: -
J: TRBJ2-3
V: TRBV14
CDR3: CASSQRSGTSTDTQYF
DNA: TGTGCCAGCAGCCAAAGAAGCGGTACTAGCACAGATACGCAGTATTTT

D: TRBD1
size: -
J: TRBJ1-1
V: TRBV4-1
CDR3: CASSFGDSEAFF
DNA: TGCGCCAGCAGCTTTGGGGACAGTGAAGCTTTCTTT

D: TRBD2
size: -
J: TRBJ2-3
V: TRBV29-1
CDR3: CSVAGGLAGLASTDTQYF
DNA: TGCAGCGTTGCGGGGGGACTAGCGGGGCTGGCGTCTACAGATACGCAGTATTTT

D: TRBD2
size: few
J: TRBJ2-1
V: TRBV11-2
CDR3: CASSSLRGRVYNEQFF
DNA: TGTGCCAGCAGCTCTCTTCGCGGGAGGGTCTACAATGAGCAGTTCTTC

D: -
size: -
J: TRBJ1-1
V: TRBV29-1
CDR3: CSVEVGRATEVFF
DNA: TGCAGCGTTGAGGTGGGCAGGGCGACTGAAGTTTTCTTT

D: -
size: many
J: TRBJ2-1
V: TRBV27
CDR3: CASSSLPPDNEQFF
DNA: TGTGCCAGCAGTTCGCTCCCGCCAGACAATGAGCAGTTCTTC

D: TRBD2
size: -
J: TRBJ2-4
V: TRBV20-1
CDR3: CSAIDGTSGGNIQYF
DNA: TGCAGTGCCATCGACGGAACTAGCGGGGGAAACATTCAGTACTTC

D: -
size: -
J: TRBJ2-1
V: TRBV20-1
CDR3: CGARGVGNEQFF
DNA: TGCGGTGCTAGAGGTGTGGGCAATGAGCAGTTCTTC

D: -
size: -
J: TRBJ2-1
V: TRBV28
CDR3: CASRAPHNEQFF
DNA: TGTGCCAGTCGGGCACCCCACAACGAGCAGTTCTTC

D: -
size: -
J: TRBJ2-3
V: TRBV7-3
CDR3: CASSLFGTSTDTRYF
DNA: TGTGCCAGCAGCTTATTCGGGACAAGCACAGATACGCGGTATTTT

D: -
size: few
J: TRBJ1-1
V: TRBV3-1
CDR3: CASSQVPTENTEAFF
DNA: TGTGCCAGCAGCCAAGTCCCGACAGAGAACACTGAAGCTTTCTTT

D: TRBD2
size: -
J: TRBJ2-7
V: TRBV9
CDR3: CASSPRVAGASYEQYF
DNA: TGTGCCAGCAGCCCGAGGGTAGCGGGGGCCTCCTACGAGCAGTACTTC

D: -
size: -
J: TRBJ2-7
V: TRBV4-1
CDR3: CASSQGTWTEPYEQYF
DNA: TGCGCCAGCAGCCAAGGAACATGGACAGAGCCCTACGAGCAGTACTTC

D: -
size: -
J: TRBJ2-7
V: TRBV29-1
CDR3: CSVEELPGEQYF
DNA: TGCAGCGTTGAAGAGCTTCCCGGGGAGCAGTACTTC

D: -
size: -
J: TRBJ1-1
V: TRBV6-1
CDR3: CASSVGLMNTEAFF
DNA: TGTGCCAGCAGCGTTGGACTCATGAACACTGAAGCTTTCTTT

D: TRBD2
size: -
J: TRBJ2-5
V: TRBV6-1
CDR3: CASSELAGIKETQYF
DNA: TGTGCCAGCAGTGAGCTAGCGGGAATAAAAGAGACCCAGTACTTC

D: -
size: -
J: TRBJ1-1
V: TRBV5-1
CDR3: CASSQDIGTGGGAFF
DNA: TGCGCCAGCAGCCAAGATATCGGGACGGGGGGTGGTGCTTTCTTT

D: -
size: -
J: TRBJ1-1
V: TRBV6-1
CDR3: CASSDSLGGTEAFF
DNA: TGTGCCAGCAGTGATTCCCTGGGGGGTACCGAAGCTTTCTTT

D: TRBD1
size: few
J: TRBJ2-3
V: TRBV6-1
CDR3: CASSQPGQGRLGPDTQYF
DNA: TGTGCCAGCAGTCAACCGGGACAGGGTCGATTGGGGCCGGATACGCAGTATTTT

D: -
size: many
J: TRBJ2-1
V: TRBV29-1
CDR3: CSVLARSYNEQFF
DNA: TGCAGCGTTCTAGCGCGCTCCTACAATGAGCAGTTCTTC

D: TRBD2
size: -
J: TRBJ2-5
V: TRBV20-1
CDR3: CSAYGLAGAETQYF
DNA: TGCAGTGCTTATGGACTAGCGGGGGCAGAGACCCAGTACTTC

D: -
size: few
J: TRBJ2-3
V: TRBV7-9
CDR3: CASSLGWQGRTDTQYF
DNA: TGTGCCAGCAGCTTAGGTTGGCAGGGGAGGACAGATACGCAGTATTTT

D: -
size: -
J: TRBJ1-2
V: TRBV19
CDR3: CASSQGQSYGYTF
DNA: TGTGCCAGTAGCCAAGGACAGAGCTATGGCTACACCTTC

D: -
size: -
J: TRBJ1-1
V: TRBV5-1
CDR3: CASSLDGYLEAFF
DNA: TGCGCCAGCAGCTTGGACGGTTACCTTGAAGCTTTCTTT

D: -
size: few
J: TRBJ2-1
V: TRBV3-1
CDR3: CASSQAAVPPYNEQFF
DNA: TGTGCCAGCAGCCAAGCGGCGGTCCCTCCCTACAATGAGCAGTTCTTC

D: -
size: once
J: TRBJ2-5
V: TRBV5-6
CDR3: CASSLGQLTQYF
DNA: TGTGCCAGCAGTCTAGGGCAGTTGACCCAGTACTTC

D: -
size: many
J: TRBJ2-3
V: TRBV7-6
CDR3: CASSNSVAVTDTQYF
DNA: TGTGCCAGCAGCAATAGTGTAGCGGTCACAGATACGCAGTATTTT

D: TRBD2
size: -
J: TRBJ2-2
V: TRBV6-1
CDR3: CASSRLAGGYGELFF
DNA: TGTGCCAGCAGTCGACTAGCGGGGGGATACGGGGAGCTGTTTTTT

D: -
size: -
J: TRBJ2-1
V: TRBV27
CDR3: CASSTGSYEQFF
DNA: TGTGCCAGCAGTACCGGGAGCTATGAGCAGTTCTTC

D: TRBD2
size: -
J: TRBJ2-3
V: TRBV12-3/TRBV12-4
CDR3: CASSSSGFTDTQYF
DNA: TGTGCCAGCAGTTCTAGCGGGTTCACAGATACGCAGTATTTT

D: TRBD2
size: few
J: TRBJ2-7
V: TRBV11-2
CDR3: CASSFPAGGGEQYF
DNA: TGTGCCAGCAGCTTTCCGGCGGGGGGCGGCGAGCAGTACTTC

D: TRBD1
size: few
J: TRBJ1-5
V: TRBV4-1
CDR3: CASSHTGTGGNQPQHF
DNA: TGCGCCAGCAGCCACACCGGGACAGGAGGCAATCAGCCCCAGCATTTT

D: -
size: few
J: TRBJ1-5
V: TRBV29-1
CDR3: CSVPGHNSYQPQHF
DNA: TGCAGCGTACCCGGACACAACTCGTATCAGCCCCAGCATTTT

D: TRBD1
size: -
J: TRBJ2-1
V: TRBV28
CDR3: CASNTGARYNEQFF
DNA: TGTGCCAGCAACACAGGGGCGAGGTACAATGAGCAGTTCTTC

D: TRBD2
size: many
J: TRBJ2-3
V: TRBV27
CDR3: CASSLLAGTDTQYF
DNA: TGTGCCAGCAGCTTACTAGCGGGAACAGATACGCAGTATTTT

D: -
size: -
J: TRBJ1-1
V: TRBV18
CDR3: CASLDSGFTEAFF
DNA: TGTGCCAGCTTAGATTCAGGCTTCACTGAAGCTTTCTTT

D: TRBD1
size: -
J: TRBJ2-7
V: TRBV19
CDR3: CASSIQGVDEQYF
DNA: TGTGCCAGTAGTATACAGGGGGTTGACGAGCAGTACTTC

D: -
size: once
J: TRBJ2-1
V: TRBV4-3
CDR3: CASSRRGQGSYNEQFF
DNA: TGCGCCAGCAGCCGTCGAGGCCAGGGGTCCTACAATGAGCAGTTCTTC

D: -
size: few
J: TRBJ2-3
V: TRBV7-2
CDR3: CASSLAGELTDTQYF
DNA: TGTGCCAGCAGCTTAGCGGGAGAGCTCACAGATACGCAGTATTTT

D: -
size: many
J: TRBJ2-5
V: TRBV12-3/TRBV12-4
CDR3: CASSSGTPGTTTQYF
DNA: TGTGCCAGCAGTTCCGGGACCCCAGGTACCACGACCCAGTACTTC

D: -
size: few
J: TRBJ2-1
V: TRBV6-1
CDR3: CASSESLGPYNEQFF
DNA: TGTGCCAGCAGTGAATCCTTAGGACCGTACAATGAGCAGTTCTTC

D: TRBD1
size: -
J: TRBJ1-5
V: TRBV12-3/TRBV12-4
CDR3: CASIRDRGGSQPQHF
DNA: TGTGCCAGCATTAGGGACAGGGGGGGAAGTCAGCCCCAGCATTTT

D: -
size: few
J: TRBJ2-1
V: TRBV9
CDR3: CASSAWGYEQFF
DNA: TGTGCCAGCAGCGCGTGGGGGTATGAGCAGTTCTTC

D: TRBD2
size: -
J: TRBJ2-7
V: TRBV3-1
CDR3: CASSHWLAGSYEQYF
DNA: TGTGCCAGCAGCCACTGGCTAGCGGGATCCTACGAGCAGTACTTC

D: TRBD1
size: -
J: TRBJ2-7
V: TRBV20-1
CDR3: CSAKQGASSYEQYF
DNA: TGCAGTGCAAAACAGGGGGCAAGCTCCTACGAGCAGTACTTC

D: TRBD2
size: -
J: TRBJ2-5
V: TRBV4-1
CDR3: CASSHPGLAGEYQETQYF
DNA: TGCGCCAGCAGCCACCCGGGACTAGCGGGGGAGTACCAAGAGACCCAGTACTTC

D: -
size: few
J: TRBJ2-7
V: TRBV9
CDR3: CASSVVDGNYEQYF
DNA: TGTGCCAGCAGCGTAGTGGACGGAAACTACGAGCAGTACTTC

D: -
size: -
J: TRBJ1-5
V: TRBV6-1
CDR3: CASTPDRGENQPQHF
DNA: TGTGCCAGCACTCCAGACCGGGGGGAGAATCAGCCCCAGCATTTT